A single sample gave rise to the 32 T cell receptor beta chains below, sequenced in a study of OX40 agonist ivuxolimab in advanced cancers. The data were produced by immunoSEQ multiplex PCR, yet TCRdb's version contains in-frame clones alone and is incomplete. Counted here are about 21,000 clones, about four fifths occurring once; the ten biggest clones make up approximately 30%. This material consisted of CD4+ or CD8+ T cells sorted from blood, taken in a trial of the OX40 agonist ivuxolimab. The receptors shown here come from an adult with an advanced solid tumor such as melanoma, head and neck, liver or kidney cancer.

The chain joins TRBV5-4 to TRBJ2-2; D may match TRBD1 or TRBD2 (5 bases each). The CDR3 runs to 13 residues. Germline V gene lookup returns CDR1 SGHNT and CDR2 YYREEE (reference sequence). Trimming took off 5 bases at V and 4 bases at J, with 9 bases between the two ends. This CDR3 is CASRYGGTGELFF. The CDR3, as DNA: TGTGCCAGCAGATATGGGGGCACCGGGGAGCTGTTTTTT.

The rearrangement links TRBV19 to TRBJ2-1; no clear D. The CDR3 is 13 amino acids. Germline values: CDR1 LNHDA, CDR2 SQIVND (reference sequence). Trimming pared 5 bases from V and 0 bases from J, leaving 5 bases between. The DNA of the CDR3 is TGTGCCAGTAGTCAATTCTCCTACAATGAGCAGTTCTTC. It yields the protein CASSQFSYNEQFF. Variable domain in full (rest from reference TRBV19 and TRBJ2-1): DGGITQSPKYLFRKEGQNVTLSCEQNLNHDAMYWYRQDPGQGLRLIYYSQIVNDFQKGDIAEGYSVSREKKESFPLTVTSAQKNPTAFYLCASSQFSYNEQFFGPGTRLTVL.

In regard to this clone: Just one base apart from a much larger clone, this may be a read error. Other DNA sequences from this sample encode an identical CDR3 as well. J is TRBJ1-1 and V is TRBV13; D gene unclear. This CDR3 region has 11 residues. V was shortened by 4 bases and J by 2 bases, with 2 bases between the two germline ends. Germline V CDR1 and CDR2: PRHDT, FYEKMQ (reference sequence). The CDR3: CASSSNTEAFF. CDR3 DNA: TGTGCCAGCAGCTCAAACACTGAAGCTTTCTTT.

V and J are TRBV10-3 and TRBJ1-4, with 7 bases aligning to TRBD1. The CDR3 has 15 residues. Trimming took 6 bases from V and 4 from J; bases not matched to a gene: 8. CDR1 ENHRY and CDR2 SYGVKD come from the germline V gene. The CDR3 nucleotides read TGTGCCATCAGCTCGAGAGGGGGCTATAATGAAAAACTGTTTTTT. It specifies CAISSRGGYNEKLFF.

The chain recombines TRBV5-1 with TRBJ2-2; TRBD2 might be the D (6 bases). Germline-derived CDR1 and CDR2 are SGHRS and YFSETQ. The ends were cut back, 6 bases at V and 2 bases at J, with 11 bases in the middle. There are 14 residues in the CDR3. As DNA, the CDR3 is TGCGCCAGCAACTCGGCGGGAAACACCGGGGAGCTGTTTTTT. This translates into CASNSAGNTGELFF.

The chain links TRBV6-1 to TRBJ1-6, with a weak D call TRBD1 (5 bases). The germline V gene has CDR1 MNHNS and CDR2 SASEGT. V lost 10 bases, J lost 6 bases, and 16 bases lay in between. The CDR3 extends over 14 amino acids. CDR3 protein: CAISPTAGNSPLHF. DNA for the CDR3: TGTGCCATCTCCCCGACAGCGGGTAATTCACCCCTCCACTTT.

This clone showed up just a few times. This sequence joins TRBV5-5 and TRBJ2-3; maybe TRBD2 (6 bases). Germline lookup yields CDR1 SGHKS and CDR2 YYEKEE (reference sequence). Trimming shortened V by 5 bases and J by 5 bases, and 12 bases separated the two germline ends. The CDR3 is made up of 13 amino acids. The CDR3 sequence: CASSGGSRDTQYF. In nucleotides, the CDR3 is TGTGCCAGCAGTGGAGGGAGTAGAGATACGCAGTATTTT.

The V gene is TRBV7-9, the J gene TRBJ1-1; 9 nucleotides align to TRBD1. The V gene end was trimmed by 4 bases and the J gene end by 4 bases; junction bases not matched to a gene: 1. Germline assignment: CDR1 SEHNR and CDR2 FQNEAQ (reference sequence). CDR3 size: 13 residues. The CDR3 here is CASSSGQGTEAFF. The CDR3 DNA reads TGTGCCAGCAGCTCGGGACAGGGCACTGAAGCTTTCTTT.

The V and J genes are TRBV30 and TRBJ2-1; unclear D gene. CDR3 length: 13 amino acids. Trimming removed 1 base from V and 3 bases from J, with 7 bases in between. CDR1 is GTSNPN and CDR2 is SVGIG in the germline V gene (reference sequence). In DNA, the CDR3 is TGTGCCTGGAGTGGAAGTTTCTACAATGAGCAGTTCTTC. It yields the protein CAWSGSFYNEQFF.

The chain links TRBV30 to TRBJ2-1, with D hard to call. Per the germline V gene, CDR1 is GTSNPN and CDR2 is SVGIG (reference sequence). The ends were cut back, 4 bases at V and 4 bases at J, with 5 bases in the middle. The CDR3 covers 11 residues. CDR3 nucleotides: TGTGCCTGGAACGGGTACAATGAGCAGTTCTTC. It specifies CAWNGYNEQFF.

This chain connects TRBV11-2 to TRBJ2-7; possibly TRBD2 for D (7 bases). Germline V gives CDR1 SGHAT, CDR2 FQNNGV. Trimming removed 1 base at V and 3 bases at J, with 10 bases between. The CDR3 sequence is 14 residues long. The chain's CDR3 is CASSLAGGNYEQYF. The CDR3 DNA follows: TGTGCCAGCAGCTTAGCGGGGGGCAACTACGAGCAGTACTTC.

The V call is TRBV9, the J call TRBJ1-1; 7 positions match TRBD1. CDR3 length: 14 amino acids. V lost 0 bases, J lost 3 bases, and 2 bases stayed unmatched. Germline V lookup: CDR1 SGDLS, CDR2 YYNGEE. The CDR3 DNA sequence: TGTGCCAGCAGCGTAGGGCAGGGGGACACTGAAGCTTTCTTT. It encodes CASSVGQGDTEAFF.

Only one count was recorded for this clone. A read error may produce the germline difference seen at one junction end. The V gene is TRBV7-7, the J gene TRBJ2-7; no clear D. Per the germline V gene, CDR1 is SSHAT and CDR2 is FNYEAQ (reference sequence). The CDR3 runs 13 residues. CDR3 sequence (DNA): TGTGCTAGCAGCTTAGAGGCCCACAACGAGCAGTACTTC. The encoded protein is CASSLEAHNEQYF. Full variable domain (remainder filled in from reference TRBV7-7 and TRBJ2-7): GAGVSQSPRYKVTKRGQDVTLRCDPISSHATLYWYQQALGQGPEFLTYFNYEAQPDKSGLPSDRFSAERPEGSISTLTIQRTEQRDSAMYRCASSLEAHNEQYFGPGTRLTVT.

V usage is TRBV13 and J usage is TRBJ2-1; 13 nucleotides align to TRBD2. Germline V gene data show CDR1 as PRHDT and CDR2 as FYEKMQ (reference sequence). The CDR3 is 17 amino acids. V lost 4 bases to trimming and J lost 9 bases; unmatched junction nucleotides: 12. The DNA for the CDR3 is TGTGCCAGCAGCTATCAGGGACTAGCGGGAATTAATGGTGAGCAGTTCTTC. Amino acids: CASSYQGLAGINGEQFF. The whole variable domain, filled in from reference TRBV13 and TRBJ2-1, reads AAGVIQSPRHLIKEKRETATLKCYPIPRHDTVYWYQQGPGQDPQFLISFYEKMQSDKGSIPDRFSAQQFSDYHSELNMSSLELGDSALYFCASSYQGLAGINGEQFFGPGTRLTVL.

In nucleotides, the CDR3 is TGTGCCAGCAGTCTGACAGGGGTGAACACTGAAGCTTTCTTT. Translation gives CASSLTGVNTEAFF. V usage is TRBV28 and J usage is TRBJ1-1; 8 bases fit TRBD1. There are 14 residues in the CDR3. The junction had 2 bases not matched to a gene; V was cut back by 5 bases and J by 0 bases. CDR1 MDHEN and CDR2 SYDVKM come from the germline V gene.

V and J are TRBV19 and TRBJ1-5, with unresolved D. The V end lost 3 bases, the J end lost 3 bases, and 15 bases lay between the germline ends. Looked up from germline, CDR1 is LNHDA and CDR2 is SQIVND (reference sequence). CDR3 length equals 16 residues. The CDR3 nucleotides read TGTGCCAGTAGTATTTGGTCCGTAGAGTACAATCAGCCCCAGCATTTT. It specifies CASSIWSVEYNQPQHF.

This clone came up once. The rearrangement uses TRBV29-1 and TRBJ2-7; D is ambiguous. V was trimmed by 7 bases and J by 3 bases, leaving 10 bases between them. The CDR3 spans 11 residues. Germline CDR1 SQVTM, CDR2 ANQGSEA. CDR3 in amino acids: CSAERDYEQYF. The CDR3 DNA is TGCAGCGCTGAGAGAGACTACGAGCAGTACTTC.

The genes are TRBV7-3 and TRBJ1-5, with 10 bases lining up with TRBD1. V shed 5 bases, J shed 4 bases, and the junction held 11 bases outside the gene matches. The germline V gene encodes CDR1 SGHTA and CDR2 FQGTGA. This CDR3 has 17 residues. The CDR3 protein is CASSHSPGQGINQPQHF. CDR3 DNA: TGTGCCAGCAGCCATTCCCCGGGACAGGGGATAAATCAGCCCCAGCATTTT.

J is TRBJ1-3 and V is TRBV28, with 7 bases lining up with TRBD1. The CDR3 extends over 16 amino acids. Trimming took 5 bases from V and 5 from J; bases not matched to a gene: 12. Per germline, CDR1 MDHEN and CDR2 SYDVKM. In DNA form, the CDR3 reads TGTGCCAGCAGTCGAGACAGGGAGGGACCCAGAAACACCATATATTTT. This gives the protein CASSRDREGPRNTIYF.

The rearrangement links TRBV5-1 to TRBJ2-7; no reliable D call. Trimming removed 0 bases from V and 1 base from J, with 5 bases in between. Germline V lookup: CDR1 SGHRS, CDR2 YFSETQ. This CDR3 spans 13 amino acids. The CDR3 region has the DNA TGCGCCAGCAGCTTGGCAGGATCCTACGAGCAGTACTTC. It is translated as CASSLAGSYEQYF. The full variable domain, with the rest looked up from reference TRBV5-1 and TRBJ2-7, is KAGVTQTPRYLIKTRGQQVTLSCSPISGHRSVSWYQQTPGQGLQFLFEYFSETQRNKGNFPGRFSGRQFSNSRSEMNVSTLELGDSALYLCASSLAGSYEQYFGPGTRLTVT.

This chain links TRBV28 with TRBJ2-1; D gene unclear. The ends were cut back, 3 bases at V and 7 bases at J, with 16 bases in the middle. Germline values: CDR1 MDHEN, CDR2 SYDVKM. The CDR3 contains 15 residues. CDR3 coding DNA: TGTGCCAGCAGTTTGTCTGGTCTCCTTCGTAATGAGCAGTTCTTC. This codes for CASSLSGLLRNEQFF.

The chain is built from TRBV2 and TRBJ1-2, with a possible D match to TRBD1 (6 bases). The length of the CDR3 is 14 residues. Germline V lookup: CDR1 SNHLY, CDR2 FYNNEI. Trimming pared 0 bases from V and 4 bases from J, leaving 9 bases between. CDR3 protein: CASSEARGGYGYTF. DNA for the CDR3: TGTGCCAGCAGTGAAGCGCGAGGGGGCTATGGCTACACCTTC.

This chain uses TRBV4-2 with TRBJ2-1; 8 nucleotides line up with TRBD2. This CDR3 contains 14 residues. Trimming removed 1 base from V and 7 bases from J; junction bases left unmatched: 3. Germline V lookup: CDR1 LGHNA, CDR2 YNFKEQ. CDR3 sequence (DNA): TGTGCCAGCAGCCAAGGGACTAGCAGAAATGAGCAGTTCTTC. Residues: CASSQGTSRNEQFF.

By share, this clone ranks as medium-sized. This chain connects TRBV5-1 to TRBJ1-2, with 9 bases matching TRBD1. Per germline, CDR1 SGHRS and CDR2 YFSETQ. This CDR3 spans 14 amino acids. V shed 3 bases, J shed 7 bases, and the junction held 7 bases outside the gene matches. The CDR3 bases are TGCGCCAGCAGCTGGGGGACAGGGTCCTCTGGCTACACCTTC. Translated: CASSWGTGSSGYTF.

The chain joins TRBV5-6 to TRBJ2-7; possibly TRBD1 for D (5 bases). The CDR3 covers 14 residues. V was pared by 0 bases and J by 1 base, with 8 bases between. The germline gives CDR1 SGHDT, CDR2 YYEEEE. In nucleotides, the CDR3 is TGTGCCAGCAGCTTGGGTCAGGGTTCCTACGAGCAGTACTTC. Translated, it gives CASSLGQGSYEQYF.

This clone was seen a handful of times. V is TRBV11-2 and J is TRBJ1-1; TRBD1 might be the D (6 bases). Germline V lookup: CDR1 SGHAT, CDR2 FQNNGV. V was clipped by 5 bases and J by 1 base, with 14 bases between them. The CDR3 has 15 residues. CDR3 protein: CASSPTGWKNTEAFF. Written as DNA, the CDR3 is TGTGCCAGCAGCCCAACAGGGTGGAAGAACACTGAAGCTTTCTTT.

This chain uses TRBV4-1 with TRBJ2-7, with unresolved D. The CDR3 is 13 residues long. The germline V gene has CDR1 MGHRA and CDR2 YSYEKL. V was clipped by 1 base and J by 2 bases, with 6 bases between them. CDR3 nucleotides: TGCGCCAGCAGCCAAGGTGTTACCTACGAGCAGTACTTC. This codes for CASSQGVTYEQYF.

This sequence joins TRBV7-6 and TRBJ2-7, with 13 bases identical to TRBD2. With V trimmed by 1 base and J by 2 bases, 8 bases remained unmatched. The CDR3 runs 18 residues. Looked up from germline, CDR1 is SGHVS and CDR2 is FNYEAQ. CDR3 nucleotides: TGTGCCAGCAGCTTAGAGGGGACTAGCGGGACTGCAGCCTACGAGCAGTACTTC. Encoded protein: CASSLEGTSGTAAYEQYF.

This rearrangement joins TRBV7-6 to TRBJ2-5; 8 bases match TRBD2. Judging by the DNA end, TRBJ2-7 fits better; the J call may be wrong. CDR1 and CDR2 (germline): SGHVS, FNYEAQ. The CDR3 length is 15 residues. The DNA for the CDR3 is TGTGCCAGCAGACCAACAACTAGCGGAACCTACGAGCAGTACTTC. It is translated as CASRPTTSGTYEQYF.

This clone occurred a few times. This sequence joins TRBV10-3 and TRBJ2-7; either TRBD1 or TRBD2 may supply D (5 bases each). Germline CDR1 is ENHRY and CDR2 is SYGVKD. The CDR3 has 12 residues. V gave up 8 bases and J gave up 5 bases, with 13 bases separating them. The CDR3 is CAIGDPGNEQYF. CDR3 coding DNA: TGTGCCATCGGGGACCCCGGGAACGAGCAGTACTTC.

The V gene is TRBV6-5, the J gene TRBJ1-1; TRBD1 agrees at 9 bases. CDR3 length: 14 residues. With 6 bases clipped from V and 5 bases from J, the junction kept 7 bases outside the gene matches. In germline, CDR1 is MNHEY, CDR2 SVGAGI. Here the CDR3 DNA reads TGTGCCAGCAGAGCCGGGACAGGGAGGACTGAAGCTTTCTTT. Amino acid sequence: CASRAGTGRTEAFF.

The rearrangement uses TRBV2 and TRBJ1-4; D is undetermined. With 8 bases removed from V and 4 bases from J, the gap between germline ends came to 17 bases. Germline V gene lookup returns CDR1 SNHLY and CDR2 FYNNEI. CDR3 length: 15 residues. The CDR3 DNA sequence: TGTGCCAGCGGGCTGGGCGCGTTGAATAATGAAAAACTGTTTTTT. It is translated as CASGLGALNNEKLFF. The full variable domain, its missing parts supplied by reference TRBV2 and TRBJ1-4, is EPEVTQTPSHQVTQMGQEVILRCVPISNHLYFYWYRQILGQKVEFLVSFYNNEISEKSEIFDDQFSVERPDGSNFTLKIRSTKLEDSAMYFCASGLGALNNEKLFFGSGTQLSVL.